This T cell receptor beta chain was sequenced in a study of CD4+ T cells in melanoma. Regarding the study as a whole: CD8+ T cell, macrophage and B cell function reportedly correlated with neoantigen-specific CD4+ T cells. Diverse differentiation states were reported for melanoma neoantigen-specific CD4+ T cells.

As for this clone: The antigen is undetermined.

In germline, CDR1 is WNHNN, CDR2 SYGVQD (reference sequence). The CDR3 is made up of 16 amino acids. Losses at the gene ends were 11 bases for V and 7 bases for J; bases not matched to a gene: 18. Generated by immunoSEQ multiplex PCR, the TCRdb table keeps only in-frame clones and is missing some. The table has about 140,000 clones, about 93% seen once. The source of this sequence is a human donor with melanoma. The J gene is TRBJ1-2, the V gene TRBV10-1, with 11 bases matching TRBD1. The CDR3 DNA reads TGCGCCCGCGCCCGGACAGGGGGCGCCTCCAACCCTGGCTACACCTTC. Encoded protein: CARARTGGASNPGYTF.